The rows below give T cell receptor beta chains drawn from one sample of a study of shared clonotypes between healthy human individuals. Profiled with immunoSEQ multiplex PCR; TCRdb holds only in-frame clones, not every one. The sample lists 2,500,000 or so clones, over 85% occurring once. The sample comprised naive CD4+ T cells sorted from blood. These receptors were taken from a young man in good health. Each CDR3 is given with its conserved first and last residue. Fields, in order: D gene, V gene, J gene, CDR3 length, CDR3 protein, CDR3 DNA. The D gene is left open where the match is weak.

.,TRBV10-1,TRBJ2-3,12,CASSESTDTQYF,TGCGCCAGCAGTGAGTCAACAGATACGCAGTATTTT
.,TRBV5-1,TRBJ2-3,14,CASSVTPPTDTQYF,TGCGCCAGCAGCGTGACTCCCCCCACAGATACGCAGTATTTT
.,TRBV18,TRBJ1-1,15,CASSPRLIRDTEAFF,TGTGCCAGCTCACCAAGGCTGATTCGGGACACTGAAGCTTTCTTT
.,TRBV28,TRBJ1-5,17,CASRQLTGQWGNQPQHF,TGTGCCAGCAGGCAACTTACGGGGCAGTGGGGCAATCAGCCCCAGCATTTT
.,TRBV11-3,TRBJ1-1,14,CASSEDGPNTEAFF,TGTGCCAGCAGCGAAGACGGACCGAACACTGAAGCTTTCTTT
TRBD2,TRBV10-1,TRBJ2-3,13,CASSASRGNTQYF,TGCGCCAGCAGTGCTTCGCGGGGGAATACGCAGTATTTT
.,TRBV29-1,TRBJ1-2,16,CSVEGATYASNYGYTF,TGCAGCGTTGAAGGGGCGACCTACGCCTCTAACTATGGCTACACCTTC
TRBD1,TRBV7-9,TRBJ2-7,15,CASSLGVQGYYEQYF,TGTGCCAGCAGTTTAGGGGTACAGGGGTACTACGAGCAGTACTTC
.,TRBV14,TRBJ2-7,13,CASSHGTLWEQYF,TGTGCCAGCAGCCACGGGACTCTCTGGGAGCAGTACTTC
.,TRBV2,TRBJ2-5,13,CASSEQQKETQYF,TGTGCCAGCAGTGAACAGCAGAAAGAGACCCAGTACTTC
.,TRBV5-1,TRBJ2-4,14,CASSMGLAKNIQYF,TGCGCCAGCAGCATGGGACTAGCCAAAAACATTCAGTACTTC